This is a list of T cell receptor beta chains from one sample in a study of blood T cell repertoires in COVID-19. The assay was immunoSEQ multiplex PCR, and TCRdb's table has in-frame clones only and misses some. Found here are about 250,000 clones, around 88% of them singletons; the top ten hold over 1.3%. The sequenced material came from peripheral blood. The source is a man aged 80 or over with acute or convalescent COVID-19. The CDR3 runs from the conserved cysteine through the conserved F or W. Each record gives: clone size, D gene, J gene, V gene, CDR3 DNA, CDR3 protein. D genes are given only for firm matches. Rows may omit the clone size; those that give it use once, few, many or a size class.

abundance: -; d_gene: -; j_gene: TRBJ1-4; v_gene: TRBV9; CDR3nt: TGTGCCAGCAGCCCGGACAGTACTAATGAAAAACTGTTTTTT; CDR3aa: CASSPDSTNEKLFF
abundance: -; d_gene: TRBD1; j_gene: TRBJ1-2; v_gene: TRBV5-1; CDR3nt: TGCGCCAGCAGCTCCGGACAGGGGGCGGAAGGCTACACCTTC; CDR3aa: CASSSGQGAEGYTF
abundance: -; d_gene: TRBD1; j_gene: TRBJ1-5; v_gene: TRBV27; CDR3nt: TGTGCCAGCAGTCGAACCTCCCCGGGACAGTATTTTAGCAATCAGCCCCAGCATTTT; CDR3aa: CASSRTSPGQYFSNQPQHF
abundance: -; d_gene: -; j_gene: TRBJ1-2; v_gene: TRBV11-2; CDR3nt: TGTGCCAGCAGCTTAATGGGGAGGGAGGGCTACACCTTC; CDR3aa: CASSLMGREGYTF
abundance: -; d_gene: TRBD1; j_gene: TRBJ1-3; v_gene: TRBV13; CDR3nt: TGTGCCAGCAGCCCCCAGGGGGCGAGCTCTGGAAACACCATATATTTT; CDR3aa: CASSPQGASSGNTIYF
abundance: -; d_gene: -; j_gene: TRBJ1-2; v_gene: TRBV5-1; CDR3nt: TGCGCCAGCCAGACAGGAGAAAACTATGGCTACACCTTC; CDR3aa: CASQTGENYGYTF
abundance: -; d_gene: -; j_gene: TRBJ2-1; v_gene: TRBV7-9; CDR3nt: TGTGCCAGCAGCTTAGTTCGGACACTTAGCTCCTACAATGAGCAGTTCTTC; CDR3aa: CASSLVRTLSSYNEQFF
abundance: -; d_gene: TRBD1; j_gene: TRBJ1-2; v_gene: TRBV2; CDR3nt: TGTGCCAGCAGACCCGGGACAGGGGACTATGGCTACACCTTC; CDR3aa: CASRPGTGDYGYTF
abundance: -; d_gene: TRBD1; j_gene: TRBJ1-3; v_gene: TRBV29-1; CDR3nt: TGCAGCGTTGAAAATGCACCCGGACAGGGGACCTCTGGAAACACCATATATTTT; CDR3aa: CSVENAPGQGTSGNTIYF
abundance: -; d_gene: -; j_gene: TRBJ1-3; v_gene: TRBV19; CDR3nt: TGTGCCAGTAGTATAGATCGGTATAACACCATATATTTT; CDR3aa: CASSIDRYNTIYF
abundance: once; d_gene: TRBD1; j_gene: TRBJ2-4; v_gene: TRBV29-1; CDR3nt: TGCAGCGTTGGGTCCCAGGGGGCGGTTTCTCAGTACTTC; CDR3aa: CSVGSQGAVSQYF
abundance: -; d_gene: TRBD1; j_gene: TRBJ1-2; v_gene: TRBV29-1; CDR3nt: TGCAGCGTCTCGGGACAGACTCTCTATGGCTACACCTTC; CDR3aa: CSVSGQTLYGYTF
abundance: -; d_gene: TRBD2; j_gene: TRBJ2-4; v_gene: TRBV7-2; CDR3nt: TGTGCCAGCAGCTTAACTAGCGGGGGGAACATTCAGTACTTC; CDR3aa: CASSLTSGGNIQYF
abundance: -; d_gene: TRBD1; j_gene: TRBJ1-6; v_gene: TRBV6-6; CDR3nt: TGTGCCAGCAGTCGGACAGGCTCTGAGTCACCCCTCCACTTT; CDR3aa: CASSRTGSESPLHF
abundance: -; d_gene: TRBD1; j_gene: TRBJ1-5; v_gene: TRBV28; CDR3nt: TGTGCCAGCAGCCCACAGAGACAGGGGAGTCAGCCCCAGCATTTT; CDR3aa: CASSPQRQGSQPQHF
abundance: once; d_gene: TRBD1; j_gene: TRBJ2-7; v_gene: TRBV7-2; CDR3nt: TGTGCCAGCAGCCAGGGACAGACTTACGAGCAGTACTTC; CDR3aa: CASSQGQTYEQYF
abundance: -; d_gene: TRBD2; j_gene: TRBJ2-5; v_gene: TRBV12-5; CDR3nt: TGTGCTAGTGGTTCCGGACTAGCGGAAGAGACCCAGTACTTC; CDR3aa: CASGSGLAEETQYF
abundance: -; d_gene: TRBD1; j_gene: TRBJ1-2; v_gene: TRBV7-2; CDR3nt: TGTGCCAGCAGCCTGCTGCAGGGGGTACGGTGGTATGGCTACACCTTC; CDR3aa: CASSLLQGVRWYGYTF
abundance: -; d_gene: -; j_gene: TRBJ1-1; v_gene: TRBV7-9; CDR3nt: TGTGCCAGCAGCCTGCCCCGAGGGAACACTGAAGCTTTCTTT; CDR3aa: CASSLPRGNTEAFF
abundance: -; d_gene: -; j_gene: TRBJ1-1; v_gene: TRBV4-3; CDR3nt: TGCGCCAGCAGCCAAGACCGGGCAGGGGACACTGAAGCTTTCTTT; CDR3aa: CASSQDRAGDTEAFF
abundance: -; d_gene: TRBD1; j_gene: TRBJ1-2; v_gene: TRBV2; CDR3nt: TGTGCCAGCCTAGACAGGGTGGATGGCTACACCTTC; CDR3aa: CASLDRVDGYTF
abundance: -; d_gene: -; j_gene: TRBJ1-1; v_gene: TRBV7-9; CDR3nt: TGTGCCAGCAGCTACCGACAGCTAAACACTGAAGCTTTCTTT; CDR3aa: CASSYRQLNTEAFF
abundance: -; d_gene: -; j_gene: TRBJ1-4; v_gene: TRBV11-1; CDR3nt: TGTGCCAGCAGCTTAGACAGGGCTCCCGGCGAAAAACTGTTTTTT; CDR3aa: CASSLDRAPGEKLFF
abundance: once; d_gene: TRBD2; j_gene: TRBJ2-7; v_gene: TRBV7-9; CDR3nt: TGTGCCAGCAGCTTAGCCCTGGGGGAGGGAAGCGAGCAGTACTTC; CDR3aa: CASSLALGEGSEQYF
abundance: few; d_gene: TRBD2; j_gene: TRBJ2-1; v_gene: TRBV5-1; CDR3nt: TGCGCCAGCAGCTTGGTGGTCGTTAGCGGGGCTTCCTACAATGAGCAGTTCTTC; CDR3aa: CASSLVVVSGASYNEQFF
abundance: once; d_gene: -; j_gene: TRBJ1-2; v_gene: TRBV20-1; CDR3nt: TGCAGTGCTAGTCAATGGACAGCTACGTATGGCTACACCTTC; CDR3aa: CSASQWTATYGYTF
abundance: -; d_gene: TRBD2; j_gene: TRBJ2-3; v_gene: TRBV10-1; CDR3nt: TGCGCCAGCAGCTCAAGACTAGCGGGTATTACAGATACGCAGTATTTT; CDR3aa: CASSSRLAGITDTQYF
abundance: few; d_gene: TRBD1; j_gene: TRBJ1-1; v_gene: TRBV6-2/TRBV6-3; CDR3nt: TGTGCCAGCAGCCTAGACAGGGGCGGAACTGAAGCTTTCTTT; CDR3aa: CASSLDRGGTEAFF
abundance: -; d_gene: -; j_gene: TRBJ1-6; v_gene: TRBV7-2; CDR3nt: TGTGCCAGCAGCTTAAAGGCGGGAGGGTCACCCCTCCACTTT; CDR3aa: CASSLKAGGSPLHF
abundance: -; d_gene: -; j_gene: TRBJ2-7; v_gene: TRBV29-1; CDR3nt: TGCAGCCCCCCCACCTACGAGCAGTACTTC; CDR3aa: CSPPTYEQYF
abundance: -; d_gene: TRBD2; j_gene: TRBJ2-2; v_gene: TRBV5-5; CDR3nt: TGTGCCAGCAGCAGGGGTAGCGGGTCCTACACCGGGGAGCTGTTTTTT; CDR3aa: CASSRGSGSYTGELFF
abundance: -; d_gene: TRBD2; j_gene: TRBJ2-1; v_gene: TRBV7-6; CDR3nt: TGTGCCAGCAGCTCGAGGCCCGCTAGCGGGAGCCACAATGAGCAGTTCTTC; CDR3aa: CASSSRPASGSHNEQFF
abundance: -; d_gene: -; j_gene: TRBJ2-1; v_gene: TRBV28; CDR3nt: TGTGCCAGCAGGGAACAGGGTCGTCGGTACAATGAGCAGTTCTTC; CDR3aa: CASREQGRRYNEQFF
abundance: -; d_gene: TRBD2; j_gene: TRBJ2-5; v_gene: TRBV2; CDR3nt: TGTGCCAGCAGAATAGCGGGGGGCCCCCCTCTAGAGGAGACCCAGTACTTC; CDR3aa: CASRIAGGPPLEETQYF
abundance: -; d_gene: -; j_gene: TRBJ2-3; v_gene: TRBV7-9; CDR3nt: TGTGCCAGCAGCTTAGGGGACTTCACAGATACGCAGTATTTT; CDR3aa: CASSLGDFTDTQYF
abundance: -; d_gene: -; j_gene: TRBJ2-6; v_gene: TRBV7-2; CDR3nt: TGTGCCAGCAGGTTAGCCGGGGATGCGGGGGCCAACGTCCTGACTTTC; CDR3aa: CASRLAGDAGANVLTF
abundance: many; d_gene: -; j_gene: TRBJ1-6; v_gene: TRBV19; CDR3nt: TGTGCCACCTCCACGAAGTTCCGCGGGAATTCACCCCTCCACTTT; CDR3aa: CATSTKFRGNSPLHF
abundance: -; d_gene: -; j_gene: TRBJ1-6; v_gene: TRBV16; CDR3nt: TGTGCCAGCAGCCAATCCGCCGGGAGTCTGGGTTCACCCCTCCACTTT; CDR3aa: CASSQSAGSLGSPLHF
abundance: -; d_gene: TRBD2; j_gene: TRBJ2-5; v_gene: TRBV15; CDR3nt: TGTGCCACCAGATCTAGCGGGAGTCGCGTAGAGACCCAGTACTTC; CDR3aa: CATRSSGSRVETQYF
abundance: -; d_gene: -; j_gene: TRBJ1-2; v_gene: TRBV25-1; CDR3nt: TGTGCCAGCAGTGACCCCCCAGAAAGTAGCGGCTACACCTTC; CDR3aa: CASSDPPESSGYTF
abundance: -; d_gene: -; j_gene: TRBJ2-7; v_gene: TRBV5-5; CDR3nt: TGTGCCAGCAGCTTGGTGGGCCAAGAGCAGTACTTC; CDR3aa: CASSLVGQEQYF
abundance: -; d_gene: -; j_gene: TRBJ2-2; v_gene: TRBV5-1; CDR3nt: TGCGCCAGCAGCACTACATCGAACACCGGGGAGCTGTTTTTT; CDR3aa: CASSTTSNTGELFF
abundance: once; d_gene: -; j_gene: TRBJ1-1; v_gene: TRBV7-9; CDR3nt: TGTGCCAGCAGCCGATTAGACATCGGCACTGAAGCTTTCTTT; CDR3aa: CASSRLDIGTEAFF
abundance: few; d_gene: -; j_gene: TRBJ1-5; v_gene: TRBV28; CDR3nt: TGTGCCAGCAAAAGCGGGGCGAGCGGCAATCAGCCCCAGCATTTT; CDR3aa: CASKSGASGNQPQHF
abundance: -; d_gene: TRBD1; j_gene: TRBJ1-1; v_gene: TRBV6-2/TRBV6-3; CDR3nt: TGTGCCAGCAGTTACTTCCCCGGGACAGGGCTGAACACTGAAGCTTTCTTT; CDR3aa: CASSYFPGTGLNTEAFF
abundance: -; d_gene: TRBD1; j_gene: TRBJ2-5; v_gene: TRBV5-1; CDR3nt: TGCGCCAGCAGCTACAGGGGGTCGGCGACCCAGTACTTC; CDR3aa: CASSYRGSATQYF
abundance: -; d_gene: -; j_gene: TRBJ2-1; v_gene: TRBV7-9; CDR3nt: TGTGCCAGCAGCTTAGATCTTTGGTCTACTGTACGGGGAAATGAGCAGTTCTTC; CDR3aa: CASSLDLWSTVRGNEQFF
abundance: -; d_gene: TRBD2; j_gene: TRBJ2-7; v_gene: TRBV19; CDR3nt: TGTGCCACTGGGGAGGGACCGAGCTCCTACGAGCAGTACTTC; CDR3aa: CATGEGPSSYEQYF
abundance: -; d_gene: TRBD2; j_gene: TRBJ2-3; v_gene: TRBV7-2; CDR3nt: TGTGCCAGCAGCTTAGTGGCGGGGGGCACAGATACGCAGTATTTT; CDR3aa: CASSLVAGGTDTQYF
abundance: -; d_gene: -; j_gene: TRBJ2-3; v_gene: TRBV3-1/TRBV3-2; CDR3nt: TGTGCCAGCAGCCAAGAGGGGAGCAGAGGAGATACGCAGTATTTT; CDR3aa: CASSQEGSRGDTQYF
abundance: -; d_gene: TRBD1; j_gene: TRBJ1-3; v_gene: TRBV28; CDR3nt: TGTGCCAGCAGTTGGTCGGGACAGGGATTCTCTGGAAACACCATATATTTT; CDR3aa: CASSWSGQGFSGNTIYF
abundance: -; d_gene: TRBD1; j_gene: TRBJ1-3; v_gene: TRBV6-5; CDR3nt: TGTGCCAGCAGCAAAAGGGGGCGGTCCGGAAACACCATATATTTT; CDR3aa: CASSKRGRSGNTIYF
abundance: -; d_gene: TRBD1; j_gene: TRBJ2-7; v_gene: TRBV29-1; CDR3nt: TGCAGCGTCCAGACAGGGGGCTCCTACGAGCAGTACTTC; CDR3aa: CSVQTGGSYEQYF
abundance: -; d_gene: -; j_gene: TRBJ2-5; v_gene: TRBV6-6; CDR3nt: TGTGCCAGCAGTTACTCGAATCCCCGCGTAGAGACCCAGTACTTC; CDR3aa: CASSYSNPRVETQYF
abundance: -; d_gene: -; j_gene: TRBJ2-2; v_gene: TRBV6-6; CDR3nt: TGTGCCAGCAGCCCTACGCTCGGGGAGCTGTTTTTT; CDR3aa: CASSPTLGELFF
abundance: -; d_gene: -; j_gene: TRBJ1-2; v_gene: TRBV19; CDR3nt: TGTGCCAGTAGCACGAGCATATCCTATGGCTACACCTTC; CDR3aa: CASSTSISYGYTF
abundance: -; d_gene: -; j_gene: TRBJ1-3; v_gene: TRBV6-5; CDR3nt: TGTGCCAGCATGCGAGTTCGAAAGGGAAACACCATATATTTT; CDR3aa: CASMRVRKGNTIYF
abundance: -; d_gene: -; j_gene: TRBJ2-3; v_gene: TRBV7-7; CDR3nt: TGTGCTAGCAGCTTGAGCAGGCTTTCCACAGATACGCAGTATTTT; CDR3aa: CASSLSRLSTDTQYF